These 14 T cell receptor beta chains were all obtained from the same sample, sequenced in a study of blood T cell repertoires in COVID-19. Measured with immunoSEQ multiplex PCR; TCRdb has only the in-frame clones, and not every one. Among 110,000 or so clones listed, more than 80% were seen once. Sequencing was performed on peripheral blood. The receptors come from a woman aged 45-59 years with acute or convalescent COVID-19.

V and J are TRBV2 and TRBJ1-2, with a weak D call TRBD1 (5 bases). With 2 bases removed from V and 1 base from J, the gap between germline ends came to 11 bases. The CDR3 loop spans 15 amino acids. In germline, CDR1 is SNHLY, CDR2 FYNNEI. As DNA, the CDR3 is TGTGCCAGCAGTGAATTGCACAGGAATAACTATGGCTACACCTTC. Protein: CASSELHRNNYGYTF.

This clone was detected only once. CDR3 in DNA: TGCGCCAGCAGCCAAGGCTCGGGCAATCAGCCCCAGCATTTT. It yields the protein CASSQGSGNQPQHF. V is TRBV4-1 and J is TRBJ1-5; the D is unclear. CDR1 is MGHRA and CDR2 is YSYEKL in the germline V gene. The ends were cut back, 1 base at V and 2 bases at J, with 6 bases in the middle. This CDR3 spans 14 amino acids.

V gene TRBV5-8 combines with J gene TRBJ1-4, with D possibly being TRBD1 (5 bases). This CDR3 spans 15 amino acids. CDR1 SGHTS and CDR2 YDEGEE come from the germline V gene. Trimming shortened V by 0 bases and J by 8 bases, and 14 bases separated the two germline ends. CDR3 sequence reads: CASSLDRNRYEKLFF. The CDR3 nucleotides read TGTGCCAGCAGCTTGGACAGGAACCGCTACGAAAAACTGTTTTTT. Full variable domain (rest looked up from reference TRBV5-8 and TRBJ1-4): EAGVTQSPTHLIKTRGQQATLRCSPISGHTSVYWYQQALGLGLQFLLWYDEGEERNRGNFPPRFSGRQFPNYSSELNVNALELEDSALYLCASSLDRNRYEKLFFGSGTQLSVL.

This chain uses TRBV30 with TRBJ2-7; no firm D call. Germline lookup yields CDR1 GTSNPN and CDR2 SVGIG (reference sequence). Between the trimmed V and J ends, which lost 0 bases and 6 bases, there was a span of 9 bases. The CDR3 is made up of 12 amino acids. CDR3 bases: TGTGCCTGGAGTGTAACAGCCAGCGAGCAGTACTTC. It is translated as CAWSVTASEQYF.

This rearrangement joins TRBV30 to TRBJ1-1; TRBD1 matches at 9 bases. V shed 4 bases and J 4 bases; nucleotides not matched to a gene: 13. From germline, CDR1 is GTSNPN and CDR2 SVGIG (reference sequence). This CDR3 is built from 16 residues. The CDR3 DNA reads as TGTGCCTGGACGGGACAGGGCACTAAGGGGGGCACTGAAGCTTTCTTT. This encodes CAWTGQGTKGGTEAFF.

The chain recombines TRBV2 with TRBJ2-1; D remains ambiguous. CDR1 is SNHLY and CDR2 is FYNNEI in the germline V gene. The CDR3 sequence is 15 residues long. V was clipped by 5 bases and J by 0 bases, with 11 bases between them. CDR3 in DNA: TGTGCCAGCAGTTATTCCTTGAGCTCCTACAATGAGCAGTTCTTC. Its translation is CASSYSLSSYNEQFF. Drawing the rest from reference TRBV2 and TRBJ2-1, the complete variable domain is EPEVTQTPSHQVTQMGQEVILRCVPISNHLYFYWYRQILGQKVEFLVSFYNNEISEKSEIFDDQFSVERPDGSNFTLKIRSTKLEDSAMYFCASSYSLSSYNEQFFGPGTRLTVL.

The rearrangement joins TRBV18 to TRBJ1-3; no firm D call. The CDR3 covers 14 residues. V lost 6 bases, J lost 0 bases, and 9 bases lay in between. Germline assignment: CDR1 KGHSH and CDR2 LQKENI. DNA for the CDR3: TGTGCCAGCTCCCAAGTGAGCTCTGGAAACACCATATATTTT. Translation: CASSQVSSGNTIYF.

This chain uses TRBV4-2 with TRBJ1-2; D not certain. The V and J ends lost 1 base and 7 bases respectively, with 10 bases between them. The germline CDR1 and CDR2 sequences are LGHNA and YNFKEQ. There are 13 residues in the CDR3. The CDR3: CASSQGSSVGYTF. CDR3 in DNA: TGTGCCAGCAGCCAAGGAAGCTCTGTTGGCTACACCTTC.

The V gene is TRBV29-1, the J gene TRBJ2-1; weak D call: TRBD1 (5 bases). CDR1 SQVTM and CDR2 ANQGSEA come from the germline V gene. The CDR3 covers 11 residues. Between the trimmed V and J ends, which lost 4 bases and 7 bases, there was a span of 8 bases. In nucleotides, the CDR3 is TGCAGCGTTGCTTCAGGGAATGAGCAGTTCTTC. This codes for CSVASGNEQFF.

CDR3: CASSLNQGQNTEAFF. The CDR3 bases are TGTGCCAGCAGCTTAAACCAGGGGCAAAACACTGAAGCTTTCTTT. J is TRBJ1-1 and V is TRBV7-6, with a possible D match to TRBD1 (6 bases). Germline values: CDR1 SGHVS, CDR2 FNYEAQ. The CDR3 has 15 residues. Deletions cut 2 bases from V and 2 bases from J, with 12 bases between.

This chain joins TRBV7-2 and TRBJ2-5, with D possibly TRBD2 on 5 matching bases. CDR1 is SGHTA, CDR2 FQGNSA, per germline. Trimming removed 7 bases from V and 4 bases from J, with 19 bases in between. The CDR3 length is 15 residues. The CDR3 sequence: CASTPGELRRETQYF. CDR3 bases: TGTGCCAGCACTCCTGGGGAGTTAAGGAGAGAGACCCAGTACTTC.

CDR3 region: CASSLFTDTQYF. DNA of the CDR3: TGTGCCAGCAGCCTATTCACAGATACGCAGTATTTT. The V call is TRBV7-8, the J call TRBJ2-3; no reliable D call. Trimming stripped 5 bases from V and 2 bases from J, with 5 bases between. Germline V CDR1 and CDR2: SGHVS, FQNEAQ. CDR3 length: 12 amino acids.

V gene TRBV6-5 combines with J gene TRBJ1-4, with D unresolved. The CDR3 is 15 residues long. CDR1 and CDR2 from the germline V gene are MNHEY and SVGAGI. V was clipped by 2 bases and J by 4 bases, with 11 bases between them. The chain's CDR3 is CASSYGRRFNEKLFF. The DNA of the CDR3 is TGTGCCAGCAGTTACGGCCGCCGCTTTAATGAAAAACTGTTTTTT.

The rearrangement uses TRBV27 and TRBJ1-2, with D possibly being TRBD1 (6 bases). Germline CDR1 is MNHEY and CDR2 is SMNVEV (reference sequence). V lost 4 bases to trimming and J lost 5 bases, with 17 bases between them. The CDR3 is 15 amino acids. The CDR3 DNA reads as TGTGCCAGCAGTTCCCCCATGACAGGCCATTATGGCTACACCTTC. Translation gives CASSSPMTGHYGYTF.